One sample yielded the 8 T cell receptor beta chains listed below, sequenced in a study of blood T cell repertoires in COVID-19. Using immunoSEQ multiplex PCR, the repertoire was profiled, and TCRdb retains in-frame clones only, with some absent. The repertoire holds about 140,000 clones, with about 79% as singletons. What was sequenced was peripheral blood. Receptors originate from a man aged 60 to 75 with active or convalescent COVID-19.

This chain uses TRBV7-9 with TRBJ2-5, with 8 nucleotides matching TRBD1. V shed 5 bases and J 4 bases; nucleotides not matched to a gene: 3. Germline lookup yields CDR1 SEHNR and CDR2 FQNEAQ (reference sequence). CDR3 length: 13 amino acids. The CDR3 DNA is TGTGCCAGCAGCCCCCAGGGGGCAGAGACCCAGTACTTC. Its protein is CASSPQGAETQYF.

This clone was detected only a few times. The chain is built from TRBV30 and TRBJ1-1; tentative D call: TRBD1 (6 bases). There are 13 residues in the CDR3. Looked up from germline, CDR1 is GTSNPN and CDR2 is SVGIG (reference sequence). With 6 bases removed from V and 1 base from J, the gap between germline ends came to 12 bases. DNA for the CDR3: TGTGCCTGCATGACAGGTTCGAACACTGAAGCTTTCTTT. As protein: CACMTGSNTEAFF.

This clone showed up just once. The genes are TRBV6-2 or TRBV6-3 and TRBJ2-1; 7 nucleotides match TRBD1. Germline V gene lookup returns CDR1 MNHEY and CDR2 SVGEGT. The CDR3 is made up of 15 amino acids. The V gene end was trimmed by 2 bases and the J gene end by 2 bases; junction bases not matched to a gene: 3. The CDR3 nucleotides are TGTGCCAGCAGTTACCGGCAGGGGGCCTACAATGAGCAGTTCTTC. This encodes CASSYRQGAYNEQFF.

The chain combines TRBV19 with TRBJ1-3; possibly TRBD1 for D (5 bases). The CDR3 consists of 15 residues. Trimming left V 4 bases short and J 4 bases short, with 14 bases between. The V gene's germline CDR1 is LNHDA and CDR2 SQIVND (reference sequence). The CDR3 loop reads CASSKMDPGGNTIYF. The CDR3 region has the DNA TGTGCCAGTAGTAAGATGGATCCAGGGGGAAACACCATATATTTT.

This clone has more than one count but fewer than ten. This chain joins TRBV6-1 and TRBJ1-2; D unresolved. Germline CDR1 is MNHNS and CDR2 is SASEGT. The CDR3 consists of 12 residues. Trimming took off 3 bases at V and 6 bases at J, with 8 bases between the two ends. This chain's CDR3 is CASSDRLNGYTF. CDR3 nucleotide sequence: TGTGCCAGCAGTGACAGGCTCAATGGCTACACCTTC.

V and J are TRBV7-2 and TRBJ1-3, with D possibly TRBD1 on 5 matching bases. The V end lost 0 bases, the J end lost 2 bases, and 11 bases lay between the germline ends. CDR3 length: 16 amino acids. Germline V CDR1 and CDR2: SGHTA, FQGNSA. The CDR3 here is CASSLAGRATGNTIYF. CDR3 in DNA: TGTGCCAGCAGCTTAGCGGGCAGGGCAACTGGAAACACCATATATTTT.

The rearrangement links TRBV4-3 to TRBJ1-4, with a weak D call TRBD1 (5 bases). The V gene's germline CDR1 is LGHNA and CDR2 YSLEER. The CDR3 spans 17 residues. Trimming stripped 1 base from V and 8 bases from J, with 20 bases between. DNA for the CDR3: TGCGCCAGCAGCCAAGGTGGACACCGCGGCCGTGGGGAAAAACTGTTTTTT. This translates into CASSQGGHRGRGEKLFF.

The table lists this clone with a few counts. The rearrangement joins TRBV6-5 to TRBJ1-5; 9 bases fit TRBD1. Germline lookup yields CDR1 MNHEY and CDR2 SVGAGI. Germline trimming cut 6 bases from V and 3 bases from J; bases unmatched to any gene: 6. There are 15 residues in the CDR3. The CDR3 DNA sequence: TGTGCCAGCAGAAGAACAGGGGGCGACAATCAGCCCCAGCATTTT. Translation gives CASRRTGGDNQPQHF.